Listed below are T cell receptor beta chains from one sample, sequenced in a study of blood T cell repertoires in COVID-19. TCRdb keeps only in-frame clones here, not all; method: immunoSEQ multiplex PCR. The sample yields about 370,000 clones, roughly 90% seen once. The source material was peripheral blood. The receptors here all came from a woman aged 25-40 years with COVID-19, enrolled during active disease. Each CDR3 is given with its conserved first and last residue. The order of the fields is V gene, clone size, CDR3 length, D gene, J gene, CDR3 DNA, CDR3 protein. A D gene is named only where the DNA matches it firmly. The size entry is marked missing in some rows and otherwise reads once, few, many or a size class.

TRBV7-2	-	16	TRBD2	TRBJ2-2	TGTGCCAGCAGCCCCCATAGCGGGAGGAACACCGGGGAGCTGTTTTTT	CASSPHSGRNTGELFF
TRBV9	-	14	-	TRBJ2-7	TGTGCCAGCAGCGTCGGCAGGGGTGGTTACGAGCAGTACTTC	CASSVGRGGYEQYF
TRBV4-1	-	13	TRBD1	TRBJ2-5	TGCGCCAGCAGCCAAAGGGGGCGAGAGACCCAGTACTTC	CASSQRGRETQYF
TRBV4-1	-	17	TRBD1	TRBJ1-1	TGCGCCAGCAGCCAAGGTAGACAGGGGCGTAGAGACACTGAAGCTTTCTTT	CASSQGRQGRRDTEAFF
TRBV5-4	-	12	-	TRBJ2-7	TGTGCCAGCAGCTTACCCGGACAGGAGCAGTACTTC	CASSLPGQEQYF
TRBV11-3	once	14	-	TRBJ1-1	TGTGCCAGCGGCTTGGGGGGGCTGAACACTGAAGCTTTCTTT	CASGLGGLNTEAFF
TRBV6-1	-	14	-	TRBJ1-5	TGTGCCAGCAGTGAAAGCTTACGGCGGGCGCCCCAGCATTTT	CASSESLRRAPQHF
TRBV2	-	15	-	TRBJ1-6	TGTGCCAGCAGGATTCAACAGGGTTCCCTTCTCCCCCTCCACTTT	CASRIQQGSLLPLHF
TRBV5-1	-	13	-	TRBJ1-4	TGCGCCAGCAGAGGAGGGGACGGTGAAAAACTGTTTTTT	CASRGGDGEKLFF
TRBV6-5	-	15	TRBD1	TRBJ2-3	TGTGCCAGCCAAATCGGGACAGGGGGAACAGATACGCAGTATTTT	CASQIGTGGTDTQYF
TRBV6-2/TRBV6-3	-	14	-	TRBJ1-1	TGTGCCAGCAGTAAGGCAGGCTCGTACACTGAAGCTTTCTTT	CASSKAGSYTEAFF